This T cell receptor beta chain was captured in a study of blood T cell repertoires in COVID-19. Libraries were prepared by immunoSEQ multiplex PCR; TCRdb keeps only in-frame clonotypes and omits some of them. The data show fewer than 200,000 clones, less than 90% seen once. In germline, CDR1 is SNHLY, CDR2 FYNNEI. The CDR3 contains 15 residues. V shed 1 base and J shed 2 bases, with 11 bases lying between them. This chain links TRBV2 with TRBJ1-2; possible D gene TRBD1, 5 bases. Sequenced sample: peripheral blood. The receptor's source is a woman in her 70s with COVID-19, enrolled during active disease. CDR3 in amino acids: CASSEERDWNYGYTF. The CDR3 DNA reads TGTGCCAGCAGTGAAGAACGGGACTGGAACTATGGCTACACCTTC.